These 10 T cell receptor beta chains share one sample of origin, sequenced in a study of blood T cell repertoires in COVID-19. TCRdb's table, derived via immunoSEQ multiplex PCR, lists solely in-frame clones and lacks some. The sample records nearly 95,000 clones, around four fifths being singletons. The sample was peripheral blood. The receptors stem from a human donor in a cohort sampled during active COVID-19.

The chain has TRBV9 and TRBJ1-2, with D possibly TRBD1 on 6 matching bases. Germline V lookup: CDR1 SGDLS, CDR2 YYNGEE. Trimming took 6 bases from V and 4 from J, leaving 22 bases between them. This CDR3 comprises 16 residues. The CDR3 reads CASTQDGQGFSYGYTF. The CDR3 nucleotides are TGTGCCAGCACCCAAGATGGGCAGGGGTTCAGCTATGGCTACACCTTC.

V is TRBV6-5 and J is TRBJ1-2; D unresolved. Per the germline V gene, CDR1 is MNHEY and CDR2 is SVGAGI. This CDR3 is built from 13 residues. In nucleotides, the CDR3 is TGTGCAACCTTTGAGGCTTGGATGTATGGCTACACCTTC. Translated, it gives CATFEAWMYGYTF.

This clone was found a few times. The rearrangement links TRBV27 to TRBJ2-7; 13 positions agree with TRBD2. Trimming cost V 1 base and J 6 bases; bases outside gene matches: 3. The CDR3 is 15 residues long. Germline values: CDR1 MNHEY, CDR2 SMNVEV (reference sequence). The CDR3 sequence is CASSLLLAGGAEQYF. The CDR3 DNA reads TGTGCCAGCAGTTTATTACTAGCGGGAGGGGCCGAGCAGTACTTC.

The rearrangement uses TRBV18 and TRBJ1-4; tentative D call: TRBD1 (5 bases). V was trimmed by 5 bases and J by 5 bases, leaving 9 bases between them. Germline V gene lookup returns CDR1 KGHSH and CDR2 LQKENI. The CDR3 has 13 residues. Here the CDR3 reads CASSSGLNEKLFF. Here the CDR3 DNA reads TGTGCCAGCTCATCAGGGCTGAATGAAAAACTGTTTTTT.

The chain combines TRBV7-9 with TRBJ2-3; D may be TRBD2 (6 bases). The CDR3 is 14 amino acids. V was clipped by 5 bases and J by 0 bases, with 9 bases between them. The germline gives CDR1 SEHNR, CDR2 FQNEAQ (reference sequence). CDR3 nucleotides: TGTGCCAGCAGCCCCGGGGGAAGCACAGATACGCAGTATTTT. This codes for CASSPGGSTDTQYF.

V and J are TRBV19 and TRBJ2-1, with 11 bases fitting TRBD2. This CDR3 is built from 15 residues. The germline CDR1 and CDR2 sequences are LNHDA and SQIVND (reference sequence). The V and J ends lost 7 bases and 4 bases, in that order; junction bases with no gene match: 6. CDR3 bases: TGTGCCAGTACCCCCGGGACTAGCGGTTACAATGAGCAGTTCTTC. Translated, it gives CASTPGTSGYNEQFF.

The rearrangement joins TRBV19 to TRBJ1-4; TRBD1 might be the D (5 bases). The CDR3 is made up of 14 amino acids. In germline, CDR1 is LNHDA, CDR2 SQIVND (reference sequence). The germline V and J ends were trimmed by 3 bases and 10 bases, with 15 bases remaining between them. The CDR3 DNA is TGTGCCAGTAGTATGGATAGGGGTCGGGTAAAACTGTTTTTT. Amino acid sequence: CASSMDRGRVKLFF. Full variable domain (outside the CDR3, taken from reference TRBV19 and TRBJ1-4): DGGITQSPKYLFRKEGQNVTLSCEQNLNHDAMYWYRQDPGQGLRLIYYSQIVNDFQKGDIAEGYSVSREKKESFPLTVTSAQKNPTAFYLCASSMDRGRVKLFFGSGTQLSVL.

DNA for the CDR3: TGTGCCAGCACCCGGACTGGCGTGGGCTCTGGAAACACCATATATTTT. It specifies CASTRTGVGSGNTIYF. The chain links TRBV6-4 to TRBJ1-3; D is unresolved. Trimming took off 7 bases at V and 0 bases at J, with 16 bases between the two ends. Germline CDR1 MRHNA, CDR2 SNTAGT. This CDR3 region has 16 residues.

In nucleotides, the CDR3 is TGTGCCAGCACACAGGGGTTCGGGGAGCAGTACTTC. Protein product: CASTQGFGEQYF. The chain joins TRBV6-5 to TRBJ2-7; 7 nucleotides line up with TRBD1. With V trimmed by 7 bases and J by 7 bases, 7 bases remained unmatched. Looked up from germline, CDR1 is MNHEY and CDR2 is SVGAGI. The CDR3 has 12 amino acids.

The V and J genes are TRBV4-1 and TRBJ1-4; D remains ambiguous. Germline values: CDR1 MGHRA, CDR2 YSYEKL. This CDR3 region has 16 residues. Trimming left V 4 bases short and J 1 base short, with 13 bases between. CDR3 nucleotides: TGCGCCAGCAGCCCCCCCCGGCGGGGAACTAATGAAAAACTGTTTTTT. It yields the protein CASSPPRRGTNEKLFF.